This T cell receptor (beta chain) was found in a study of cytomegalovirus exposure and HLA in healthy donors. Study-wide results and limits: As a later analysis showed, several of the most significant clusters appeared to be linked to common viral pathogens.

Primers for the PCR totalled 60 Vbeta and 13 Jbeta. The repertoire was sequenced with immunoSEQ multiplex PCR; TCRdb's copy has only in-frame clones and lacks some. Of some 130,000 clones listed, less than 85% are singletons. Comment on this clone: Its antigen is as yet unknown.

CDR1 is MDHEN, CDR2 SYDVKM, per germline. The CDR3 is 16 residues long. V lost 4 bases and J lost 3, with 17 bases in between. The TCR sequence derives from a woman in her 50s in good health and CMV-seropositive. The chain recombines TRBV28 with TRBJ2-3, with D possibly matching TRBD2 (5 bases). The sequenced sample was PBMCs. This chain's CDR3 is CASSSTSRAPTDTQYF. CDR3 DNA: TGTGCCAGCAGTTCCACCTCGAGGGCGCCTACAGATACGCAGTATTTT. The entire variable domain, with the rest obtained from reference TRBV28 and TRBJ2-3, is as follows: DVKVTQSSRYLVKRTGEKVFLECVQDMDHENMFWYRQDPGLGLRLIYFSYDVKMKEKGDIPEGYSVSREKKERFSLILESASTNQTSMYLCASSSTSRAPTDTQYFGPGTRLTVL.